This section outlines one TCR beta chain sequence together with its context. Original processing notes: The authors estimated nucleated cell counts from reference gene primer amplification. Measured with immunoSEQ multiplex PCR; TCRdb has only the in-frame clones, and not every one. The V and J calls and clone size are taken from that table; D and trimming were inferred from the DNA. The profile covers 20,000 to 30,000 clones, with 80% to 95% appearing a single time and about 1.9% taken by the ten largest. This record belongs to a study of blood T cell repertoires in COVID-19. Sequences were obtained from peripheral blood. This TCR was sampled from a human donor in a cohort sampled during active COVID-19.

CDR3 residues: CASSRGTGVYEQYF. In DNA form, the CDR3 reads TGTGCCAGCAGCCGAGGGACAGGGGTCTACGAGCAGTACTTC. This chain links TRBV3-1 (or the pseudogene TRBV3-2) with TRBJ2-7, with 10 bases aligning to TRBD1. The CDR3 contains 14 residues. Germline assignment: CDR1 LGHDT and CDR2 YNNKEL (reference sequence). V was pared by 4 bases and J by 3 bases, with 3 bases of the junction left unmatched.